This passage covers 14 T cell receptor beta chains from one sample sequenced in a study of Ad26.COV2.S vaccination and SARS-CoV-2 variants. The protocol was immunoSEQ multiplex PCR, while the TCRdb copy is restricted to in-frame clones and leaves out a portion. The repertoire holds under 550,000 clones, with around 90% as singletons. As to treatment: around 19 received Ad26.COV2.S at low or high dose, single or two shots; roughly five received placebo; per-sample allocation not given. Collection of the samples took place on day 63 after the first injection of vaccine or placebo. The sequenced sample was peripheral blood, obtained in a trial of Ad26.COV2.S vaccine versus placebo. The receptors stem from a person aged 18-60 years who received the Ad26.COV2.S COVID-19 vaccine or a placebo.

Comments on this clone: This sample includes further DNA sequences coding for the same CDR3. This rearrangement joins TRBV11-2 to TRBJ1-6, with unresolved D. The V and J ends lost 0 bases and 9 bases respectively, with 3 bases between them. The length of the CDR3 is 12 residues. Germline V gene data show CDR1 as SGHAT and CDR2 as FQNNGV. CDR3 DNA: TGTGCCAGCAGCTTAGAGGGTTCACCCCTCCACTTT. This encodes CASSLEGSPLHF.

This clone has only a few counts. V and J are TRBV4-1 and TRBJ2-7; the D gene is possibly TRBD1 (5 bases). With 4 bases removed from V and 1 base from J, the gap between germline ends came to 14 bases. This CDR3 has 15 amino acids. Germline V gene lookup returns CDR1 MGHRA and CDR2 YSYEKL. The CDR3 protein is CASSLLLTASYEQYF. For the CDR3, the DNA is TGCGCCAGCAGCCTCCTGTTGACAGCGTCCTACGAGCAGTACTTC.

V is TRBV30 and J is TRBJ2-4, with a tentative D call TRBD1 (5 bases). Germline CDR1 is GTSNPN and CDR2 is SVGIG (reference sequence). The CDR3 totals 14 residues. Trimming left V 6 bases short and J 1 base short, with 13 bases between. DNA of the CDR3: TGTGCCTGTACAGGTCCCCGGGCCAAAAACATTCAGTACTTC. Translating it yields CACTGPRAKNIQYF.

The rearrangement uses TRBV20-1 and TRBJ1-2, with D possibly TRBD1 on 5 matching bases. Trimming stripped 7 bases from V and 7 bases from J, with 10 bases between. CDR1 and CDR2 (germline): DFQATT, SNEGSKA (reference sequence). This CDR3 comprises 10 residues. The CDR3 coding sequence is TGCAGTGTAGGGGCGGCTGGCTACACCTTC. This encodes CSVGAAGYTF.

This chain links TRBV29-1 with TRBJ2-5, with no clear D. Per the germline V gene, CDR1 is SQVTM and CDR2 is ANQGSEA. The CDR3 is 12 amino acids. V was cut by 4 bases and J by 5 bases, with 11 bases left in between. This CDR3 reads CSVVWGRETQYF. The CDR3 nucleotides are TGCAGCGTTGTTTGGGGTCGGGAGACCCAGTACTTC.

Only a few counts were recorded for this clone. The CDR3 spells CASSEQGFQETQYF. Written as DNA, the CDR3 is TGTGCCAGCAGTGAACAGGGATTTCAAGAGACCCAGTACTTC. The chain joins TRBV6-1 to TRBJ2-5; maybe TRBD1 (5 bases). Germline CDR1 and CDR2: MNHNS and SASEGT. V was cut by 2 bases and J by 2 bases, with 9 bases left in between. This CDR3 has 14 residues.

This chain's CDR3 is CASSPGGAGGELFF. CDR3 bases: TGTGCCAGCTCACCTGGAGGCGCGGGCGGGGAGCTGTTTTTT. The V and J genes are TRBV18 and TRBJ2-2, with a weak D call TRBD2 (5 bases). Germline values: CDR1 KGHSH, CDR2 LQKENI. V was pared by 3 bases and J by 7 bases, with 12 bases between. The CDR3 is 14 amino acids.

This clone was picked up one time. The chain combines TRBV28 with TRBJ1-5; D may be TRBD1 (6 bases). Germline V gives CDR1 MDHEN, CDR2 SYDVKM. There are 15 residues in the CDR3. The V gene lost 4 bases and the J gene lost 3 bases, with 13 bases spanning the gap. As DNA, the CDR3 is TGTGCCAGCAGTTCGACAGGTAGATTCAATCAGCCCCAGCATTTT. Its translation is CASSSTGRFNQPQHF.

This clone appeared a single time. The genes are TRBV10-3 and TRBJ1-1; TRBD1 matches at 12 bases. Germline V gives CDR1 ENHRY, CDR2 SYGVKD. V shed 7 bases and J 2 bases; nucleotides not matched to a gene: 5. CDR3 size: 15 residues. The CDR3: CAIMGTGGRNTEAFF. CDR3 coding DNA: TGTGCCATCATGGGGACAGGGGGCCGAAACACTGAAGCTTTCTTT.

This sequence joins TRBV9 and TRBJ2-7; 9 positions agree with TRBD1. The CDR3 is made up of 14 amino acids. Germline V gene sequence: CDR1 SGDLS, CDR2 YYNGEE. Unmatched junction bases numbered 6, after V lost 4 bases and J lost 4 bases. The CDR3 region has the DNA TGTGCCAGCAGCCCTACAGGGGGCTCTTACGAGCAGTACTTC. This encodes CASSPTGGSYEQYF.

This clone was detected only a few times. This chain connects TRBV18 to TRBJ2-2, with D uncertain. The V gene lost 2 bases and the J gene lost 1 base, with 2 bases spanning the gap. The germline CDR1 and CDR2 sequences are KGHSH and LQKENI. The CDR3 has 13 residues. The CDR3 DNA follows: TGTGCCAGCTCACCAGGGAACACCGGGGAGCTGTTTTTT. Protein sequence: CASSPGNTGELFF. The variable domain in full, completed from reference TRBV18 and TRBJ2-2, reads NAGVMQNPRHLVRRRGQEARLRCSPMKGHSHVYWYRQLPEEGLKFMVYLQKENIIDESGMPKERFSAEFPKEGPSILRIQQVVRGDSAAYFCASSPGNTGELFFGEGSRLTVL.

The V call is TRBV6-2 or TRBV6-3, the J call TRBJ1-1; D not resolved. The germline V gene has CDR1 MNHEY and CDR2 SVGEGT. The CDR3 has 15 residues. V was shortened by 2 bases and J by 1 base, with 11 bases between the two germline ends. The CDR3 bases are TGTGCCAGCAGTTACGGTTTGACTGGGAACACTGAAGCTTTCTTT. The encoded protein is CASSYGLTGNTEAFF.

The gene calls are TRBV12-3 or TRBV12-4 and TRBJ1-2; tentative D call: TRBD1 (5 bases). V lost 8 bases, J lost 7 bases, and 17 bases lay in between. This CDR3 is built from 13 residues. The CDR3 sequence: CASSWGEGGGYTF. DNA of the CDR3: TGTGCCAGCTCTTGGGGGGAGGGAGGTGGCTACACCTTC.

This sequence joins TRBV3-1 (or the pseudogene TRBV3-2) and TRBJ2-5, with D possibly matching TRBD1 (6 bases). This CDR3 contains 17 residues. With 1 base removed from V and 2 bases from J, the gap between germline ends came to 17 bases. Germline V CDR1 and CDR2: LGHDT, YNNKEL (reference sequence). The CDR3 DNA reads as TGTGCCAGCAGCCAAGGCGTATTGTGGGGGCCACAAGAGACCCAGTACTTC. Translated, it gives CASSQGVLWGPQETQYF.